A single sample is the source of the 28 T cell receptor beta chains below, sequenced in a study of beta chain features in type 1 diabetes. The authors reverse transcribed all of the isolated RNA, so sequencing captured expressed TCRB transcripts. Repertoires were generated with immunoSEQ multiplex PCR, while TCRdb's copy carries only in-frame clones and drops some. The sample holds roughly 180,000 clones, about 13% seen once. The material sequenced was central memory CD4+ T cells from blood. The source is a woman aged 18-29 years in good health.

This clone occurred a few times. This chain uses TRBV5-1 with TRBJ2-1, with 12 nucleotides matching TRBD2. Germline-derived CDR1 and CDR2 are SGHRS and YFSETQ. The CDR3 has 15 amino acids. The V and J ends lost 4 bases and 10 bases, in that order; junction bases with no gene match: 9. The CDR3 bases are TGCGCCAGCAGCCACCTAGCGGGAGGGGGAAAAGAGCAGTTCTTC. This translates into CASSHLAGGGKEQFF.

V gene TRBV11-2 combines with J gene TRBJ2-1; D gene unclear. CDR1 SGHAT and CDR2 FQNNGV come from the germline V gene. Between the trimmed V and J ends, which lost 1 base and 5 bases, there was a span of 9 bases. The CDR3 is made up of 14 amino acids. Written as DNA, the CDR3 is TGTGCCAGCAGCTTAGGGTCCCGGGACAATGAGCAGTTCTTC. This sequence encodes CASSLGSRDNEQFF. The full variable domain, completed using reference TRBV11-2 and TRBJ2-1, is EAGVAQSPRYKIIEKRQSVAFWCNPISGHATLYWYQQILGQGPKLLIQFQNNGVVDDSQLPKDRFSAERLKGVDSTLKIQPAKLEDSAVYLCASSLGSRDNEQFFGPGTRLTVL.

This clone has only a few counts. The V call is TRBV13, the J call TRBJ2-1; 14 nucleotides match TRBD2. The CDR3 extends over 20 amino acids. V trimming: 5 bases; J trimming: 2 bases; junction bases outside the gene matches: 14. Germline lookup yields CDR1 PRHDT and CDR2 FYEKMQ (reference sequence). CDR3 in DNA: TGTGCCAGCAGCATGAGGGGGACTAGCGGGAGAGGGGTTCCCTACAATGAGCAGTTCTTC. Its translation is CASSMRGTSGRGVPYNEQFF.

This clone turned up a few times. Other DNA sequences within the sample encode an identical CDR3. V gene TRBV18 combines with J gene TRBJ2-7; D might be TRBD1 (6 bases). The germline V and J ends were trimmed by 1 base and 2 bases, with 6 bases remaining between them. There are 13 residues in the CDR3. The germline CDR1 and CDR2 sequences are KGHSH and LQKENI. CDR3 amino acids: CASSPRQAYEQYF. The CDR3 DNA follows: TGTGCCAGCTCACCACGACAGGCCTACGAGCAGTACTTC.

Concerning this clone itself: Additional DNA sequences in this sample encode the identical CDR3. The CDR3, as DNA: TGTGCCAGCTCACCAGAAGGGGGCGCGAGGACTGAAGCTTTCTTT. It is translated as CASSPEGGARTEAFF. The chain employs TRBV18 and TRBJ1-1, with 7 bases fitting TRBD1. The germline V gene has CDR1 KGHSH and CDR2 LQKENI. The CDR3 contains 15 residues. The V segment lost 2 bases and the J segment 5 bases; nucleotides outside the gene matches: 8.

The genes are TRBV11-2 and TRBJ2-7; D is unresolved. Germline V lookup: CDR1 SGHAT, CDR2 FQNNGV. V was shortened by 6 bases and J by 3 bases, with 6 bases between the two germline ends. CDR3 length equals 11 residues. CDR3 residues: CASSRNYEQYF. The CDR3 DNA is TGTGCCAGCAGTCGTAACTACGAGCAGTACTTC.

The V gene is TRBV21-1, the J gene TRBJ2-1; the D segment call TRBD2 is taken from the table without a DNA check. TRBV21-1 is annotated as a pseudogene. The CDR3 has 18 residues. For the CDR3, the DNA is TGTGCCAGCAGCCCCCGAGGGCATAGCGGGAGAACTTACAATGAGCAGTTCTTC. It specifies CASSPRGHSGRTYNEQFF.

Comment on this clone: This CDR3 is also generated by other DNA sequences in the sample. As DNA, the CDR3 is TGTGCCAGCAGCTTAGGCAGGGGGCGGGAAGAGACCCAGTACTTC. Translating it yields CASSLGRGREETQYF. The chain recombines TRBV11-2 with TRBJ2-5, with TRBD1 matching over 8 bases. Germline V gene lookup returns CDR1 SGHAT and CDR2 FQNNGV. With 1 base clipped from V and 3 bases from J, the junction kept 4 bases outside the gene matches. This CDR3 is built from 15 residues.

The chain recombines TRBV27 with TRBJ2-1; 7 positions agree with TRBD1. The CDR3 is 17 amino acids. The trim removed 4 bases at V and 1 base at J, leaving 10 bases unmatched. Germline CDR1 and CDR2: MNHEY and SMNVEV (reference sequence). This CDR3 is CASSSTTTGSSYNEQFF. CDR3 sequence (DNA): TGTGCCAGCAGTTCCACTACGACAGGGTCGTCCTACAATGAGCAGTTCTTC.

This clone appeared a few times. The chain joins TRBV7-9 to TRBJ2-5; 7 bases line up with TRBD2. With V trimmed by 6 bases and J by 3 bases, 4 bases remained unmatched. The V gene's germline CDR1 is SEHNR and CDR2 FQNEAQ (reference sequence). The CDR3 loop spans 13 amino acids. CDR3: CASRRLAEETQYF. CDR3 DNA sequence: TGTGCCAGCAGGCGACTAGCCGAAGAGACCCAGTACTTC.

The chain joins TRBV30 to TRBJ1-1; D not certain. CDR3 length: 13 residues. The germline V gene has CDR1 GTSNPN and CDR2 SVGIG (reference sequence). Trimming stripped 4 bases from V and 11 bases from J, with 20 bases between. The CDR3 here is CAWTGREPSGAFF. The DNA for the CDR3 is TGTGCCTGGACCGGACGGGAGCCGTCGGGGGCTTTCTTT.

V gene TRBV4-3 combines with J gene TRBJ2-1; D might be TRBD2 (6 bases). The CDR3 runs 17 residues. Germline assignment: CDR1 LGHNA and CDR2 YSLEER. The V gene lost 0 bases and the J gene lost 8 bases, with 20 bases spanning the gap. The CDR3 is CASSQEGRGGIRDEQFF. CDR3 nucleotide sequence: TGCGCCAGCAGCCAAGAAGGTAGAGGCGGGATTCGCGATGAGCAGTTCTTC.

This clone was recorded a few times. The gene calls are TRBV11-2 and TRBJ2-3, with D perhaps matching TRBD1 (6 bases). The germline V and J ends were trimmed by 1 base and 2 bases, with 10 bases remaining between them. CDR1 and CDR2 from the germline V gene are SGHAT and FQNNGV. This CDR3 is built from 15 residues. The CDR3 sequence is CASSLADSSTDTQYF. CDR3 DNA sequence: TGTGCCAGCAGCTTAGCGGACAGTTCCACAGATACGCAGTATTTT.

The chain has TRBV7-8 and TRBJ2-7; 9 bases agree with TRBD2. Germline V gives CDR1 SGHVS, CDR2 FQNEAQ. This CDR3 has 17 residues. Losses at the gene ends were 4 bases for V and 0 bases for J; bases not matched to a gene: 10. CDR3: CASSWAGGSGSSYEQYF. CDR3 coding DNA: TGTGCCAGCAGCTGGGCAGGGGGTAGCGGGAGCTCCTACGAGCAGTACTTC.

This clone was counted only a few times. The genes are TRBV9 and TRBJ2-1; 13 bases are a match to TRBD2. Germline V lookup: CDR1 SGDLS, CDR2 YYNGEE. The CDR3 contains 16 residues. V lost 3 bases, J lost 6 bases, and 6 bases stayed unmatched. For the CDR3, the DNA is TGTGCCAGCAGCGCCCGAACTAGCGGGAGGGGCAATGAGCAGTTCTTC. It yields the protein CASSARTSGRGNEQFF.

Only a few counts were recorded for this clone. The genes are TRBV4-3 and TRBJ2-3; 9 nucleotides line up with TRBD2. This CDR3 contains 16 residues. CDR1 and CDR2 from the germline V gene are LGHNA and YSLEER. V was pared by 4 bases and J by 1 base, with 6 bases of the junction left unmatched. The CDR3 is CASSPVAGEGTDTQYF. The DNA for the CDR3 is TGCGCCAGCAGCCCGGTAGCGGGAGAGGGCACAGATACGCAGTATTTT.

This clone was found a few times. The chain combines TRBV30 with TRBJ1-2; D remains unclear. The germline V gene has CDR1 GTSNPN and CDR2 SVGIG (reference sequence). The CDR3 is 12 residues long. V lost 2 bases, J lost 5 bases, and 9 bases lay in between. The CDR3 DNA is TGTGCCTGGAGTCGGGAAGGATATGGCTACACCTTC. As protein: CAWSREGYGYTF.

The table lists this clone with a few counts. The rearrangement links TRBV4-2 to TRBJ1-5; no definite D call. The CDR3 consists of 15 residues. Trimming removed 1 base from V and 4 bases from J, with 11 bases in between. CDR1 LGHNA and CDR2 YNFKEQ come from the germline V gene. CDR3 in DNA: TGTGCCAGCAGCCAAGCAGCGGATCGGAATCAGCCCCAGCATTTT. This codes for CASSQAADRNQPQHF.

This clone was seen a few times. The chain recombines TRBV28 with TRBJ1-5, with 10 bases fitting TRBD1. V shed 3 bases, J shed 6 bases, and the junction held 8 bases outside the gene matches. The germline CDR1 and CDR2 sequences are MDHEN and SYDVKM. The CDR3 is 16 residues long. The CDR3 DNA reads as TGTGCCAGCAGTTTGAGACAGGGGGCTCAAGGTCAGCCCCAGCATTTT. Amino acid sequence: CASSLRQGAQGQPQHF.

This sequence joins TRBV5-5 and TRBJ2-3, with TRBD1 identical over 7 bases. Germline V gives CDR1 SGHKS, CDR2 YYEKEE (reference sequence). This CDR3 comprises 14 residues. Trimming at V came to 2 bases and at J to 1 base, leaving 1 base not matched to a gene. The CDR3 spells CASSLDRGTDTQYF. Written as DNA, the CDR3 is TGTGCCAGCAGCTTAGACAGGGGCACAGATACGCAGTATTTT.

The chain carries TRBV5-4 and TRBJ2-1, with 9 bases identical to TRBD2. This CDR3 is 14 amino acids long. Losses at the gene ends were 3 bases for V and 6 bases for J; bases not matched to a gene: 4. Germline CDR1 SGHNT, CDR2 YYREEE (reference sequence). The CDR3 DNA follows: TGTGCCAGCAGCTCCGGGACTAGCCCCAATGAGCAGTTCTTC. It specifies CASSSGTSPNEQFF. The entire variable domain, with the rest obtained from reference TRBV5-4 and TRBJ2-1, is as follows: ETGVTQSPTHLIKTRGQQVTLRCSSQSGHNTVSWYQQALGQGPQFIFQYYREEENGRGNFPPRFSGLQFPNYSSELNVNALELDDSALYLCASSSGTSPNEQFFGPGTRLTVL.

The chain is built from TRBV5-6 and TRBJ1-1; 8 nucleotides align to TRBD1. The length of the CDR3 is 16 residues. Germline-derived CDR1 and CDR2 are SGHDT and YYEEEE. The V gene end was trimmed by 0 bases and the J gene end by 0 bases; junction bases not matched to a gene: 4. CDR3 amino acids: CASSLESGGMNTEAFF. The CDR3 DNA reads as TGTGCCAGCAGCTTGGAGTCAGGGGGCATGAACACTGAAGCTTTCTTT.

The CDR3 DNA reads as TGTGCCAGCAGACTCCGAGGGGACAGGGTCTACGAGCAGTACTTC. Translated, it gives CASRLRGDRVYEQYF. The rearrangement joins TRBV28 to TRBJ2-7; TRBD1 matches 9 bases. The CDR3 length is 15 residues. Per germline, CDR1 MDHEN and CDR2 SYDVKM. J was trimmed by 3 bases and V by 6 bases; bases with no gene match: 9.

The genes are TRBV14 and TRBJ2-4; possibly TRBD2 for D (5 bases). Looked up from germline, CDR1 is SGHDN and CDR2 is FVKESK. CDR3 size: 13 residues. V lost 2 bases, J lost 12 bases, and 14 bases lay in between. CDR3 protein: CASSQRGSPTQYF. The CDR3 DNA reads as TGTGCCAGCAGCCAACGAGGGTCTCCCACTCAGTACTTC.

This clone was counted a few times. V and J are TRBV4-3 and TRBJ2-7; D might be TRBD1 (6 bases). Germline loops: CDR1 LGHNA, CDR2 YSLEER. The V gene lost 3 bases and the J gene lost 0 bases, with 9 bases spanning the gap. The CDR3 consists of 14 residues. In DNA form, the CDR3 reads TGCGCCAGCAGCCATGGCAGGGGCTCCTACGAGCAGTACTTC. Amino acids: CASSHGRGSYEQYF.

The J gene is TRBJ2-2, the V gene TRBV5-1; TRBD2 is a possible D gene (6 bases). V lost 0 bases and J lost 6, with 15 bases in between. CDR1 SGHRS and CDR2 YFSETQ come from the germline V gene. The CDR3 contains 16 residues. The CDR3 loop reads CASSLGLVRMSGELFF. The CDR3 DNA is TGCGCCAGCAGCTTGGGACTAGTGCGTATGTCCGGGGAGCTGTTTTTT.

The rearrangement uses TRBV30 and TRBJ2-3; D may be TRBD2 (5 bases). V lost 7 bases to trimming and J lost 0 bases, with 8 bases between them. The CDR3 has 12 residues. CDR1 is GTSNPN and CDR2 is SVGIG in the germline V gene (reference sequence). The CDR3 spells CASDLSTDTQYF. The CDR3 DNA reads TGTGCCTCGGACTTGAGCACAGATACGCAGTATTTT.

The V call is TRBV18, the J call TRBJ2-2; 7 bases align to TRBD1. Germline CDR1 reads KGHSH; CDR2 reads LQKENI. There are 17 residues in the CDR3. The trim removed 6 bases at V and 0 bases at J, leaving 10 bases unmatched. CDR3 protein: CASSPTWQGANTGELFF. In nucleotides, the CDR3 is TGTGCCAGCTCCCCAACCTGGCAGGGGGCGAACACCGGGGAGCTGTTTTTT.